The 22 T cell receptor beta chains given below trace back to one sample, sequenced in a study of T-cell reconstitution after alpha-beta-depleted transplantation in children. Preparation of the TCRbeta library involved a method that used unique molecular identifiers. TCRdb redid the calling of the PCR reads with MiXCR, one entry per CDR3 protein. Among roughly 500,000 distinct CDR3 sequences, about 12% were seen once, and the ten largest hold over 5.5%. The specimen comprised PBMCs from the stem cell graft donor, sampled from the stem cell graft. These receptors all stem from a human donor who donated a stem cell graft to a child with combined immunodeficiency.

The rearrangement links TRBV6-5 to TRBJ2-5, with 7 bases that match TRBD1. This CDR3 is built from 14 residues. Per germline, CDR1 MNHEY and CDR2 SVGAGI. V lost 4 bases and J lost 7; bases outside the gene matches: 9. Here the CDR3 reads CASSSRTGGGTQYF. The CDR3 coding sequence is TGTGCCAGCAGTTCCAGGACAGGTGGCGGGACCCAGTACTTC.

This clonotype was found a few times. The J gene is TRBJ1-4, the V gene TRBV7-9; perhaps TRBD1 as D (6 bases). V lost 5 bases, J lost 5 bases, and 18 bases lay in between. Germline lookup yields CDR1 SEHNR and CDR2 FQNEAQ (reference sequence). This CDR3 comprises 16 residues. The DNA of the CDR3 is TGTGCCAGCAGCGATGCCCCCGGGACAAAAAATGAAAAACTGTTTTTT. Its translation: CASSDAPGTKNEKLFF.

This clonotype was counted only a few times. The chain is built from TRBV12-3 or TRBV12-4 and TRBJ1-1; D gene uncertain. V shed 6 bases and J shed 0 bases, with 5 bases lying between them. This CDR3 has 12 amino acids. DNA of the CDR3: TGTGCCAGCAGGACGTTGAACACTGAAGCTTTCTTT. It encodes CASRTLNTEAFF.

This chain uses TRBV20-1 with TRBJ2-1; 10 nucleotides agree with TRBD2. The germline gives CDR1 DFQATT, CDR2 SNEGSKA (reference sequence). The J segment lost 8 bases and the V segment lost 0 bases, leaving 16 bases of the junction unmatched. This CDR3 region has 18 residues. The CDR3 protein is CSARDPVVASGRRDEQFF. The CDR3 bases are TGCAGTGCTAGAGATCCGGTAGTTGCTAGCGGGAGAAGGGATGAGCAGTTCTTC.

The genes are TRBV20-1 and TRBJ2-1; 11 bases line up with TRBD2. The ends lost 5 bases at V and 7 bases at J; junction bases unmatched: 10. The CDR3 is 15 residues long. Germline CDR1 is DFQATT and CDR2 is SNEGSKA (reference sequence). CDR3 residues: CSAFPTSGNMNEQFF. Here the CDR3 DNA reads TGCAGTGCTTTCCCGACTAGCGGGAATATGAATGAGCAGTTCTTC.

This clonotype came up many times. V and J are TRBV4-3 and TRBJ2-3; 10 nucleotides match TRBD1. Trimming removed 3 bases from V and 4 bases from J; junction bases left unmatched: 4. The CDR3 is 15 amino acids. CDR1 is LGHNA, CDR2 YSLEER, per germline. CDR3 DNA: TGCGCCAGCAGCCAGGGACAGGGGACCCCAGATACGCAGTATTTT. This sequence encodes CASSQGQGTPDTQYF.

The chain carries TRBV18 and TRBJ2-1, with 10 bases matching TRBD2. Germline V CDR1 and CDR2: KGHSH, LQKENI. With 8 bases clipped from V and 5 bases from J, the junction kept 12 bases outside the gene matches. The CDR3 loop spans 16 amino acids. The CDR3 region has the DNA TGTGCCAGCCCCCGGACTAGCGGAAACCTTAACAATGAGCAGTTCTTC. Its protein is CASPRTSGNLNNEQFF.

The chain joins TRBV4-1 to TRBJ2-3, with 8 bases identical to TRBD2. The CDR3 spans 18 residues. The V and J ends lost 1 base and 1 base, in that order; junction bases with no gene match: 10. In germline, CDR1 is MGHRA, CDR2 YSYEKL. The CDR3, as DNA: TGCGCCAGCAGCCAAGCTTTTTGGCGGGAGGTGGGCACAGATACGCAGTATTTT. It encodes CASSQAFWREVGTDTQYF.

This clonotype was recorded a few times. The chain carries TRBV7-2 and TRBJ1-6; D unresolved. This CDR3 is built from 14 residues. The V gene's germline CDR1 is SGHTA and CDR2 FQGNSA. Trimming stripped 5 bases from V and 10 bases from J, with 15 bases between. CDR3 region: CASSRTGGGSPLHF. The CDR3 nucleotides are TGTGCCAGCAGCCGGACGGGTGGAGGGTCACCCCTCCACTTT.

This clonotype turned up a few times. The CDR3: CASSLVVLLRRQGEGEQYF. The CDR3 nucleotides are TGTGCCAGCAGCTTAGTTGTCCTCTTACGGAGACAGGGGGAAGGTGAGCAGTACTTC. This chain links TRBV11-1 with TRBJ2-7, with TRBD1 identical over 9 bases. V lost 1 base to trimming and J lost 7 bases; unmatched junction nucleotides: 20. The CDR3 runs 19 residues. The germline CDR1 and CDR2 sequences are SGHAT and FQDESV (reference sequence).

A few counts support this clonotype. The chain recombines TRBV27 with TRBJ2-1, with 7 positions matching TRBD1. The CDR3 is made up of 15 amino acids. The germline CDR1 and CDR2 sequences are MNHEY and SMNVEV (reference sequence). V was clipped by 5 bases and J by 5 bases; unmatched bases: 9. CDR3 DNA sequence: TGTGCCAGCAGTCTCCAAGGGGGCCGTAACAATGAGCAGTTCTTC. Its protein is CASSLQGGRNNEQFF.

CDR3 loop: CASSPRYETQYF. In DNA, the CDR3 is TGTGCCAGCAGTCCCCGATACGAGACCCAGTACTTC. J is TRBJ2-5 and V is TRBV12-3 or TRBV12-4, with D uncertain. V shed 5 bases and J shed 5 bases, with 9 bases lying between them. The length of the CDR3 is 12 residues.

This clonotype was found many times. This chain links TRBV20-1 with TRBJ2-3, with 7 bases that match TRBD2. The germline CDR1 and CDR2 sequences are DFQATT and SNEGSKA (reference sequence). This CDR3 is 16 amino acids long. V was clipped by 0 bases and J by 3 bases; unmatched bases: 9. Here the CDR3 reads CSARDRLAEVTDTQYF. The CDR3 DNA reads TGCAGTGCTAGAGATCGACTAGCCGAAGTTACAGATACGCAGTATTTT.

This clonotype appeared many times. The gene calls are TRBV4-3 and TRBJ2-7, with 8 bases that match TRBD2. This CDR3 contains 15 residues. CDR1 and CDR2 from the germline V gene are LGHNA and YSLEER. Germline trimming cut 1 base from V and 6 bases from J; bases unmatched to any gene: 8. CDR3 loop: CASSQGLATSAEQYF. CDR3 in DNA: TGCGCCAGCAGCCAAGGACTAGCGACATCGGCCGAGCAGTACTTC.

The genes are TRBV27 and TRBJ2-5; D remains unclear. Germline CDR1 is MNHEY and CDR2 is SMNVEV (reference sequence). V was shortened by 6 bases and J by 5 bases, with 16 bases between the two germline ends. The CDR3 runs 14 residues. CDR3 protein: CASSSLKGWETQYF. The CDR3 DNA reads TGTGCCAGCAGCTCCCTCAAGGGATGGGAGACCCAGTACTTC.

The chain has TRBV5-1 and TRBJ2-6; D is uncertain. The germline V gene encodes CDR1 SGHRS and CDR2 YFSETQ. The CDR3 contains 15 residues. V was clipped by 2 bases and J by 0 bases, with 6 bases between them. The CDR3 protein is CASSFSSSGANVLTF. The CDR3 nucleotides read TGCGCCAGCAGCTTTTCTAGCTCTGGGGCCAACGTCCTGACTTTC.

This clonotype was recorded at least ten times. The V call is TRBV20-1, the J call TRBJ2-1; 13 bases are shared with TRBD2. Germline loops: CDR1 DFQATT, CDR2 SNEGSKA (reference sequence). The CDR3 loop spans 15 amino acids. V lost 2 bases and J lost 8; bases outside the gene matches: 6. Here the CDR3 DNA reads TGCAGTGCTAGACAGACTAGCGGGGGGTTGGATGAGCAGTTCTTC. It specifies CSARQTSGGLDEQFF.

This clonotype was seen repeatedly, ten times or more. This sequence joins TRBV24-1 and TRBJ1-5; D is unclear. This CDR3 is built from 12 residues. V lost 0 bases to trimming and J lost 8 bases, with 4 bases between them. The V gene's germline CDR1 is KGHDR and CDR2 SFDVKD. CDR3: CATSDLREPQHF. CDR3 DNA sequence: TGTGCCACCAGTGATTTGAGGGAGCCCCAGCATTTT.

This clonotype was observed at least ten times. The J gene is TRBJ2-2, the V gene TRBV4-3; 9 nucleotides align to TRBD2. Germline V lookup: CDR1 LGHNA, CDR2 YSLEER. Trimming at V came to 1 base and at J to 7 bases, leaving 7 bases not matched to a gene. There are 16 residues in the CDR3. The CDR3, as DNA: TGCGCCAGCAGCCAAGGGACTAGCGCGAGGGACGGGGAGCTGTTTTTT. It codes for CASSQGTSARDGELFF.

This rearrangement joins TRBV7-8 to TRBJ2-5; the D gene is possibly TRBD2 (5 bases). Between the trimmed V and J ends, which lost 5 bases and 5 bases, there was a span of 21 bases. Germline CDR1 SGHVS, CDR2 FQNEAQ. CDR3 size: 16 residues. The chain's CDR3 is CASSPPQEVLGETQYF. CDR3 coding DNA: TGTGCCAGCAGCCCCCCCCAGGAGGTTTTGGGGGAGACCCAGTACTTC.

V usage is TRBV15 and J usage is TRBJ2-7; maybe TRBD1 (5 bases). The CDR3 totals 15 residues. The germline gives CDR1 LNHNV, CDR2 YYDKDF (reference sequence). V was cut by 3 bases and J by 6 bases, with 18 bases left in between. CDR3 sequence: CATSSRTGGAPEQYF. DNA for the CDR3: TGTGCCACCAGCAGTCGAACAGGCGGCGCCCCCGAGCAGTACTTC. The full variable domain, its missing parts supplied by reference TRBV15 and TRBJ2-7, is DAMVIQNPRYQVTQFGKPVTLSCSQTLNHNVMYWYQQKSSQAPKLLFHYYDKDFNNEADTPDNFQSRRPNTSFCFLDIRSPGLGDTAMYLCATSSRTGGAPEQYFGPGTRLTVT.

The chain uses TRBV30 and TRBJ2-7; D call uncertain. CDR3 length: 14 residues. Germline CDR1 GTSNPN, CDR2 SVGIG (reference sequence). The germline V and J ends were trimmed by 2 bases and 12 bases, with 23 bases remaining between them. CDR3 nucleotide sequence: TGTGCCTGGAGTCCCCACGGGCAGGCAGCGAAACGGTACTTC. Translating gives CAWSPHGQAAKRYF.